This TCR beta chain is drawn from a study of blood T cell repertoires in COVID-19. Study details: Both acute and convalescent COVID-19 samples were obtained from the United States, Italy and Spain.

Only one count was recorded for this clone. In the authors' methods: Reference gene primer amplification in the assay estimated nucleated cell counts. Some clones are missing from TCRdb's copy, which holds only in-frame ones; the method was immunoSEQ multiplex PCR. That table gives V, J and clone size, and the DNA gave D and trimming. Of approximately 210,000 clones listed, more than 70% are singletons. The germline V gene has CDR1 SNHLY and CDR2 FYNNEI. CDR3 length equals 13 residues. Trimming pared 4 bases from V and 5 bases from J, leaving 11 bases between. The chain uses TRBV2 and TRBJ2-5; TRBD1 is a possible D gene (6 bases). Sequencing used peripheral blood. The origin of this receptor is a woman in her forties who had recovered from COVID-19. Here the CDR3 DNA reads TGTGCCAGCAGTGTATTTAGGGGGGAGACCCAGTACTTC. Translating gives CASSVFRGETQYF.